Detailed here is one T cell receptor (beta chain). What it binds is unknown. Primers: 60 Vbeta forward and 13 Jbeta reverse. Here immunoSEQ multiplex PCR was the method, and the copy in TCRdb shows in-frame clones only, minus some. The sample has around 200,000 clones, around 75% seen once. This entry is derived from a study of cytomegalovirus exposure and HLA in healthy donors. Study results and caveats: It was reported in a later analysis that an Asian-associated ancestry cluster showed fewer N-insertions than the roughly 670-donor mean.

The ends lost 3 bases at V and 2 bases at J; junction bases unmatched: 3. The CDR3 runs 14 residues. CDR1 is SGDLS and CDR2 is YYNGEE in the germline V gene. The sequence came from a man in his forties in good health and CMV-seropositive. Sample: PBMCs. V gene TRBV9 combines with J gene TRBJ2-7, with TRBD1 matching 9 bases. The CDR3 reads CASSDRDRAYEQYF. The CDR3 DNA is TGTGCCAGCAGCGACCGGGACAGGGCCTACGAGCAGTACTTC.